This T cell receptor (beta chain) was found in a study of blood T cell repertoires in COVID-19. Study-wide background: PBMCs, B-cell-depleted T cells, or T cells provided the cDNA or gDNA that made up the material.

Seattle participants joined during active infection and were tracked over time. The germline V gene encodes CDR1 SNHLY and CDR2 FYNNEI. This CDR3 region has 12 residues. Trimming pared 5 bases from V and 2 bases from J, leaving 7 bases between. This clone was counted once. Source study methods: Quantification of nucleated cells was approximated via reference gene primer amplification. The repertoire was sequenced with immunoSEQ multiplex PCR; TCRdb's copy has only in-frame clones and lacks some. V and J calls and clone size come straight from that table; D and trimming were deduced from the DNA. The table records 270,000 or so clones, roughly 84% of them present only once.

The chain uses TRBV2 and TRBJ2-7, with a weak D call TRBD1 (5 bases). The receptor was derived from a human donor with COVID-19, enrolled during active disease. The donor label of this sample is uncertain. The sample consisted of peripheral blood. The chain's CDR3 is CASSRQTYEQYF. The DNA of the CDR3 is TGTGCCAGCAGTAGACAGACCTACGAGCAGTACTTC.